This T cell receptor beta chain was sequenced for a study of T cells in localized non-small cell lung cancer. Study observations and caveats: Clonality of T cells reached its maximum in uninvolved adjacent lung, surpassing tumor.

Germline V gives CDR1 MNHNS, CDR2 SASEGT. V was trimmed by 6 bases and J by 8 bases, leaving 16 bases between them. The CDR3 extends over 13 amino acids. Worth noting for this clone: The antigen remains unidentified.

Clones were sequenced by immunoSEQ multiplex PCR, and TCRdb holds only the in-frame ones, with some missing. This sample has fewer than 90,000 clones, with less than 85% found just once. The V gene is TRBV6-1, the J gene TRBJ1-2; a possible D gene is TRBD1 (6 bases). The receptor comes from a man aged 40-75 years with stage II squamous cell lung carcinoma. Sequencing used PBMCs, obtained before any cancer treatment. Here the CDR3 DNA reads TGTGCCAGCAGCCCCAGGGGAACTCGAGGCTACACCTTC. Translating gives CASSPRGTRGYTF.